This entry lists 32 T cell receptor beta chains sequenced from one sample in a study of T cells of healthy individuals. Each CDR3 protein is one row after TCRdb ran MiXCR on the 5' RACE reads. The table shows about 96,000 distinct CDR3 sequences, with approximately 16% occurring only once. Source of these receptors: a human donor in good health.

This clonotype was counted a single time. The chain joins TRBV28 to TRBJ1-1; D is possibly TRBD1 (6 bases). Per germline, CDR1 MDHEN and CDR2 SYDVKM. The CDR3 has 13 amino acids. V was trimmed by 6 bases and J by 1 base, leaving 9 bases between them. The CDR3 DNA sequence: TGTGCCAGCAGGAAGGGGGGGAACACTGAAGCTTTCTTT. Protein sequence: CASRKGGNTEAFF. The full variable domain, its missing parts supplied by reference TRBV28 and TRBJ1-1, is DVKVTQSSRYLVKRTGEKVFLECVQDMDHENMFWYRQDPGLGLRLIYFSYDVKMKEKGDIPEGYSVSREKKERFSLILESASTNQTSMYLCASRKGGNTEAFFGQGTRLTVV.

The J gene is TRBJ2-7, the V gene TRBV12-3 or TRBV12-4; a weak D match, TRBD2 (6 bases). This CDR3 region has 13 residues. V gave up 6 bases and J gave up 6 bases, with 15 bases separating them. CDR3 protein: CASRRDGVTEQYF. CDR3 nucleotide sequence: TGTGCCAGCAGGCGGGACGGTGTCACCGAGCAGTACTTC.

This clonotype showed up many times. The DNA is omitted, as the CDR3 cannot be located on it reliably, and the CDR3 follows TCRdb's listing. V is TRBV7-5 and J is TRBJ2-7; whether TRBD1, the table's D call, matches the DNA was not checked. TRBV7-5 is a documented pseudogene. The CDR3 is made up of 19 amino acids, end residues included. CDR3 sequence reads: CISVPEASKGGQGVDEQYF.

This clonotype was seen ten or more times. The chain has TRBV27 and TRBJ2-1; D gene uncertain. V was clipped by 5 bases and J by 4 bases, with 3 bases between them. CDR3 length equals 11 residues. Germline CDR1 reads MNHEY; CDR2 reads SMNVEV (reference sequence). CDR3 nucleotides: TGTGCCAGCAGTCTGTACAATGAGCAGTTCTTC. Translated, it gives CASSLYNEQFF.

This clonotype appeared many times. The CDR3: CATERGRFWYF. As DNA, the CDR3 is TGTGCCACCGAGAGGGGGCGCTTTTGGTACTTC. The J gene is TRBJ2-7, the V gene TRBV25-1, with TRBD1 identical over 7 bases. In germline, CDR1 is MGHDK, CDR2 SYGVNS. The V gene end was trimmed by 10 bases and the J gene end by 12 bases; junction bases not matched to a gene: 12. This CDR3 is 11 amino acids long.

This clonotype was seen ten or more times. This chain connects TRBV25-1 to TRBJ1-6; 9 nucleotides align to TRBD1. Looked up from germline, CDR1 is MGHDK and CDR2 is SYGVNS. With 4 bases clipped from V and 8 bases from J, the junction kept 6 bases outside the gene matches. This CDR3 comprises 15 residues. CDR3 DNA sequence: TGTGCCAGCAGTGGCCACAGGGGGCGTCATTCACCCCTCCACTTT. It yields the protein CASSGHRGRHSPLHF.

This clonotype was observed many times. CDR3 residues: CASSLEVGGTQYF. DNA of the CDR3: TGCGCCAGCAGCTTGGAGGTAGGAGGGACCCAGTACTTC. V and J are TRBV5-1 and TRBJ2-5; D is possibly TRBD2 (5 bases). Germline V gene sequence: CDR1 SGHRS, CDR2 YFSETQ. CDR3 length: 13 residues. The germline V and J ends were trimmed by 0 bases and 7 bases, with 10 bases remaining between them.

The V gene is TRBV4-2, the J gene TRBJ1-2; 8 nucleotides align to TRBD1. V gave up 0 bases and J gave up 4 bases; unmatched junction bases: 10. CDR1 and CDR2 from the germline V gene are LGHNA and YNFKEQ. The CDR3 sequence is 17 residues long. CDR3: CASSQDSGQGIVYGYTF. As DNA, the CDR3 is TGTGCCAGCAGCCAAGATAGCGGACAGGGAATTGTCTATGGCTACACCTTC.

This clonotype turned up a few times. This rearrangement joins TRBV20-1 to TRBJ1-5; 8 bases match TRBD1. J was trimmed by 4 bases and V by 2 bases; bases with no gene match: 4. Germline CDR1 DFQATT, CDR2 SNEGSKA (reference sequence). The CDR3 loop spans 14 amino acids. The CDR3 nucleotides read TGCAGTGCTAGACAGGGGGCTGAGAATCAGCCCCAGCATTTT. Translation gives CSARQGAENQPQHF.

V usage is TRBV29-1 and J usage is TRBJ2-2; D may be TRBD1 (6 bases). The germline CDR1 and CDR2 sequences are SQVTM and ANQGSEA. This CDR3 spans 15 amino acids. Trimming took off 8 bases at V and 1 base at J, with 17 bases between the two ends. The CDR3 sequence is CSTSAAQGNTGELFF. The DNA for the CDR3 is TGCAGCACCTCCGCCGCACAGGGGAACACCGGGGAGCTGTTTTTT.

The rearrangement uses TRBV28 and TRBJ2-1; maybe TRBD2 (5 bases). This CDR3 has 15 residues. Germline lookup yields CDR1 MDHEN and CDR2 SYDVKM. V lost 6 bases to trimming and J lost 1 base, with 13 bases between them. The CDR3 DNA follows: TGTGCCAGCAGCGGCGGCCGGGGTTCCTACAATGAGCAGTTCTTC. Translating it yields CASSGGRGSYNEQFF.

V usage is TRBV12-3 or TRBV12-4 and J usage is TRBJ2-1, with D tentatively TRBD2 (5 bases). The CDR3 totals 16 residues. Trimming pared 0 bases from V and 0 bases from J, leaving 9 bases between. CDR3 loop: CASSLAGAVSYNEQFF. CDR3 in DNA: TGTGCCAGCAGTTTAGCGGGAGCGGTCTCCTACAATGAGCAGTTCTTC.

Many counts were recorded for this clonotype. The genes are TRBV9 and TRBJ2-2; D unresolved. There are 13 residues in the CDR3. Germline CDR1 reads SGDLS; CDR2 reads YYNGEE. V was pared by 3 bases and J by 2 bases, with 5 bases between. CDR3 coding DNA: TGTGCCAGCAGCGCACACAACACCGGGGAGCTGTTTTTT. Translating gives CASSAHNTGELFF.

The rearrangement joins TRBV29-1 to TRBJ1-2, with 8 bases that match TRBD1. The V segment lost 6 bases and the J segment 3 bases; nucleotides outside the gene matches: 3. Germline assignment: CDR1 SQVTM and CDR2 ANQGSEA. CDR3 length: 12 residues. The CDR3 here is CSVKQGDYGYTF. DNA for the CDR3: TGCAGCGTAAAACAGGGGGACTATGGCTACACCTTC.

The CDR3 DNA reads as TGCGCCAGCAGCCAGGCGACAGGGACCCACCCCGATGGCTACACCTTC. Its translation is CASSQATGTHPDGYTF. V gene TRBV4-3 combines with J gene TRBJ1-2; TRBD1 matches at 7 bases. J lost 6 bases, V lost 3 bases, and 13 bases had no gene match. The CDR3 consists of 16 residues. The V gene's germline CDR1 is LGHNA and CDR2 YSLEER.

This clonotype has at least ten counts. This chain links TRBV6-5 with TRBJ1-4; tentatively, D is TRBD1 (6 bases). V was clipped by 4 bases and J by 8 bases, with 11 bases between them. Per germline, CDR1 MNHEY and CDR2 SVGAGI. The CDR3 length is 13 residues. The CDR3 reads CASSSTGIEKLFF. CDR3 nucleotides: TGTGCCAGCAGTTCGACAGGCATCGAAAAACTGTTTTTT.

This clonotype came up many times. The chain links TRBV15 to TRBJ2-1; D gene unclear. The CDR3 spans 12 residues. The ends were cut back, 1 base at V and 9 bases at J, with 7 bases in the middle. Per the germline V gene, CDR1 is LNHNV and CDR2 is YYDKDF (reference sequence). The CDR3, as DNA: TGTGCCACCAGCAGAGCCGGCGGTGAGCAGTTCTTC. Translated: CATSRAGGEQFF.

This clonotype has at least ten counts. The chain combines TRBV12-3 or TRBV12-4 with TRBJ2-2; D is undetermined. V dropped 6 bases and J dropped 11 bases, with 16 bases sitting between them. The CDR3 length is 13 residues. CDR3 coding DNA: TGTGCCAGCAGGAAAACCGACGGTGTAGAGCTGTTTTTT. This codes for CASRKTDGVELFF.

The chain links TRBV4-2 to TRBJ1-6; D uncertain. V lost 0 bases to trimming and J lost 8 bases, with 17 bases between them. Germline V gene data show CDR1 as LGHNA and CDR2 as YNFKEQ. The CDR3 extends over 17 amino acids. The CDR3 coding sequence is TGTGCCAGCAGCCAAGATCCCAACAGCCAGCCTCATTCACCCCTCCACTTT. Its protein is CASSQDPNSQPHSPLHF.

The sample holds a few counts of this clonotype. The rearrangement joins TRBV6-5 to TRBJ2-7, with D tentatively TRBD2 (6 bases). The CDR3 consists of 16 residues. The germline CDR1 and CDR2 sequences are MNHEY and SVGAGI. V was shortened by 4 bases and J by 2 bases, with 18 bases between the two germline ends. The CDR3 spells CASSSLGGSRPYEQYF. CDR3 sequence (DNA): TGTGCCAGCAGTTCTCTGGGAGGCTCCCGCCCCTACGAGCAGTACTTC.

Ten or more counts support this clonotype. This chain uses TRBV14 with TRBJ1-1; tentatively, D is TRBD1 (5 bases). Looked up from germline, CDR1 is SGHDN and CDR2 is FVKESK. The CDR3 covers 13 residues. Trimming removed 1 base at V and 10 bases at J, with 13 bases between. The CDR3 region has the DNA TGTGCCAGCAGCCAAGTCTCCCAGGGAGTAGCTTTCTTT. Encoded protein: CASSQVSQGVAFF.

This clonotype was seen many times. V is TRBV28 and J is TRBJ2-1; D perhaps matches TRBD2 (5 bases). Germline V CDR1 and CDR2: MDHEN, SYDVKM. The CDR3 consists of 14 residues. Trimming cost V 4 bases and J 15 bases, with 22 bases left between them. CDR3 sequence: CASSSRPTTSELFF. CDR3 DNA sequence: TGTGCCAGCAGTTCCCGACCCACTACTAGTGAACTGTTCTTC.

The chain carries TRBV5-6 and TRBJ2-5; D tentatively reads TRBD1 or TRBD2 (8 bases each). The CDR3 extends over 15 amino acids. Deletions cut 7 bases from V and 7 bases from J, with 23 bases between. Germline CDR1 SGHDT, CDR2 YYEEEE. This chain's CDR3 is CASVPGGTGGGTQYF. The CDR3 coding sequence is TGTGCCAGCGTCCCGGGAGGGACAGGAGGGGGGACCCAGTACTTC.

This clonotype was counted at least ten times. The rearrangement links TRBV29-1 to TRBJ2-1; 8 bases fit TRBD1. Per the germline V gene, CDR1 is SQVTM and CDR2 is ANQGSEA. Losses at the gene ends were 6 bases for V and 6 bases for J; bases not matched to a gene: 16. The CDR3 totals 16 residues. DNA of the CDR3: TGCAGCGTGAATACCTTTGACAGGGGATCTTTCAATGAGCAGTTCTTC. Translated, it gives CSVNTFDRGSFNEQFF.

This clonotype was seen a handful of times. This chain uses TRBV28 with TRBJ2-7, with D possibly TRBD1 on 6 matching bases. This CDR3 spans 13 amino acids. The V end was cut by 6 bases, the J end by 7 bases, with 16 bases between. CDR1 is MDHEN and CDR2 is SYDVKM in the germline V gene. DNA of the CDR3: TGTGCCAGCAGGCCCTACAGGGTTCGGGAGCAGTACTTC. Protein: CASRPYRVREQYF.

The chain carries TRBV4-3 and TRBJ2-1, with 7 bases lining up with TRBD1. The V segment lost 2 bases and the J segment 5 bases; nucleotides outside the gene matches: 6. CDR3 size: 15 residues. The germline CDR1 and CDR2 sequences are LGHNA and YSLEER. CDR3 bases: TGCGCCAGCAGCCAAATGTCAGGGGGACACAATGAGCAGTTCTTC. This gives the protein CASSQMSGGHNEQFF.

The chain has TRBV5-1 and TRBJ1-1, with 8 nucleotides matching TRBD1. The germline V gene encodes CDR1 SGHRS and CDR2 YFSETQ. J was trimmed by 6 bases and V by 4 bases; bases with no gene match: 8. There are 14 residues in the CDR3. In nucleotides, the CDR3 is TGCGCCAGCAGCCCTCTGGGACAGGTGGCTGAAGCTTTCTTT. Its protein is CASSPLGQVAEAFF.

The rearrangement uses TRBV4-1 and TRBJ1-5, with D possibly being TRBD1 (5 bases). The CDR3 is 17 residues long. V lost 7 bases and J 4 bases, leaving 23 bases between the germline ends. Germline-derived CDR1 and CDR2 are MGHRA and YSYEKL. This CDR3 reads CASNPSSTGLINQPQHF. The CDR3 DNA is TGCGCCAGCAACCCCTCCTCTACGGGACTGATAAATCAGCCCCAGCATTTT.

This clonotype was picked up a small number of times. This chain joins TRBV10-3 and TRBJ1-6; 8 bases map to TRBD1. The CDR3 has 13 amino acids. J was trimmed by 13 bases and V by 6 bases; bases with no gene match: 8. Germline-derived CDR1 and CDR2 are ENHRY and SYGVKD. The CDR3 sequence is CAIRGQGEGPLHF. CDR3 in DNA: TGTGCCATCAGAGGACAGGGCGAGGGGCCCCTCCACTTT.

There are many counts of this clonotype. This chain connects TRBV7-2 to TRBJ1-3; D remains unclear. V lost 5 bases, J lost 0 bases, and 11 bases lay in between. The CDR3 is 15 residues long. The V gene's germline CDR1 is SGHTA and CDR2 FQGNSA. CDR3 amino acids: CASSPMAHSGNTIYF. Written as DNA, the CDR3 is TGTGCCAGCAGCCCCATGGCACACTCTGGAAACACCATATATTTT.

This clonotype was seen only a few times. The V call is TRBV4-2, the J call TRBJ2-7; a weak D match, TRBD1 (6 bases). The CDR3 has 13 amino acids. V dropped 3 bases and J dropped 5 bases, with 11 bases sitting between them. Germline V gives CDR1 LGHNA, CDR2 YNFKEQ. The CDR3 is CASSQIRGHEQYF. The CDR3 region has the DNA TGTGCCAGCAGCCAGATCAGGGGTCACGAGCAGTACTTC.

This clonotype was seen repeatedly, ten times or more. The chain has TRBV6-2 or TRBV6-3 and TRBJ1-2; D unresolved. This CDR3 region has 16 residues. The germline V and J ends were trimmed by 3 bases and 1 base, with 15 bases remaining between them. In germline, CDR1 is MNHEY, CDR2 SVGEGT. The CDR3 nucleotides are TGTGCCAGCAGTTATTTTGTCGGCAGCCTTAACTATGGCTACACCTTC. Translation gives CASSYFVGSLNYGYTF.